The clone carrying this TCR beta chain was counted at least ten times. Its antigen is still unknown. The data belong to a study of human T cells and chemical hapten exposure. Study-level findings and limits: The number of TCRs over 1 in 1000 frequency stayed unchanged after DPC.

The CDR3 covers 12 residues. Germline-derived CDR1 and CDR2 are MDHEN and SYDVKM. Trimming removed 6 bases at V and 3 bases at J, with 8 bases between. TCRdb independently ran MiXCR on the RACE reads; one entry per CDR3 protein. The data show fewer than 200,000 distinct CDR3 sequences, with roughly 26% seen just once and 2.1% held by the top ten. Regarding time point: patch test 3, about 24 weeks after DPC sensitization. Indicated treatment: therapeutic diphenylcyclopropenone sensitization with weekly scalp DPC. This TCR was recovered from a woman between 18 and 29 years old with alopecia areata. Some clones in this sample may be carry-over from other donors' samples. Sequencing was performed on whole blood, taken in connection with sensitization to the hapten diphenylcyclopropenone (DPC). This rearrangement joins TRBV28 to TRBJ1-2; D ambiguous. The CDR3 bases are TGTGCCAGCAGCGTCGGCGACTATGGCTACACCTTC. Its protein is CASSVGDYGYTF.